This TCR beta chain comes out of a study of cytomegalovirus exposure and HLA in healthy donors. These donors were members of the roughly 130-subject validation cohort, a group separate from the roughly 670-subject first cohort. Regarding this clone: Its antigen is unidentified.

The CDR3 spans 13 residues. Per germline, CDR1 MDHEN and CDR2 SYDVKM. Deletions cut 3 bases from V and 2 bases from J, with 8 bases between. Using immunoSEQ multiplex PCR, the repertoire was profiled, and TCRdb retains in-frame clones only, with some absent. Of 220,000 or so clones in the sample, approximately 83% were seen once. Study outcomes and limitations: According to the study, around 160 TCR beta chains were cytomegalovirus-associated. A few chains tied to CMV proved CMV antigen-specific in vitro.

Sequenced: PBMCs. The rearrangement links TRBV28 to TRBJ2-7, with TRBD2 as a possible D gene (6 bases). This sequence originates from a woman in her twenties or thirties in good health and CMV-seropositive. Here the CDR3 reads CASSFRLAYEQYF. The CDR3 DNA reads as TGTGCCAGCAGTTTTCGACTAGCCTACGAGCAGTACTTC.